This T cell receptor (beta chain) stems from a study of T cells in Graves' hyperthyroidism and ophthalmopathy. Comment on this clonotype: A junction boundary mismatches the germline segment, possibly from a read error.

RNA transcripts were the template for amplifying TCR beta CDR3 regions. First-round RT-PCR with HTBI primers amplified the TCR CDR3 region. In TCRdb, the multiplex PCR reads were re-called with MiXCR into one record per CDR3 protein. The sample records roughly 710,000 distinct CDR3 sequences, 30% to 40% being singletons. The sequence was obtained from a woman in her thirties or forties with Graves' hyperthyroidism. Source material: blood.

This chain's CDR3 is CASSQASTGLSGNTIYF. As DNA, the CDR3 is TGCGCCAGCAGCCAGGCGTCGACAGGGCTCTCTGGAAACACCATATATTTT. The rearrangement links TRBV5-5 to TRBJ1-3; 7 bases align to TRBD1. Germline V lookup: CDR1 SGHKS, CDR2 YYEKEE (reference sequence). This CDR3 has 17 residues.